Listed below are T cell receptor beta chains from one sample, sequenced in a study of chemoradiotherapy in HPV16-positive cancers. Clones were read by immunoSEQ multiplex PCR, and TCRdb kept only the in-frame ones, dropping some. The sample has 2,000 to 3,000 clones, approximately 89% seen once; the top ten hold 6%. Here the sequenced sample was tumor tissue, taken from a patient who underwent chemoradiotherapy. All receptors derive from a human donor with HPV-associated anogenital cancer. The CDR3 runs from the conserved cysteine through the conserved F or W. The D gene is left open where the match is weak. Rows may omit the clone size; those that give it use once, few, many or a size class.

D,J,size,V,DNA,CDR3
NA,TRBJ1-5,NA,TRBV7-9,TGTGCCAGCAGCTTCGGTGGGCCCCAGCATTTT,CASSFGGPQHF
NA,TRBJ1-1,NA,TRBV19,TGTGCCAGTAGTATAGTGGTGAGTGGGTTTACAGCTATGAACACTGAAGCTTTCTTT,CASSIVVSGFTAMNTEAFF
NA,TRBJ2-7,NA,TRBV12-1,TGTGCCAGCAGCGTCGCCAACAGGAAAATCTACGAGCAGTACTTC,CASSVANRKIYEQYF
NA,TRBJ1-5,NA,TRBV28,TGTGCCAGCAGTTTAGTACTGGGTATAGGCAATCAGCCCCAGCATTTT,CASSLVLGIGNQPQHF
NA,TRBJ1-2,NA,TRBV2,TGTGCCAGCAGTGACCTTCACCCTATTCGGGTACGGACGACTTCCTATGGCTACACCTTC,CASSDLHPIRVRTTSYGYTF
NA,TRBJ2-3,once,TRBV5-4,TGTGCCAGCAGCTACTCCACAGATACGCAGTATTTT,CASSYSTDTQYF
NA,TRBJ1-6,once,TRBV5-1,TGCGCCAGCAGCTTGGAGCAGGGAGGCGATTCACCCCTCCACTTT,CASSLEQGGDSPLHF
NA,TRBJ2-1,NA,TRBV9,TGTGCCAGCAGCGTATTCGACAATGAGCAGTTCTTC,CASSVFDNEQFF
TRBD2,TRBJ2-3,NA,TRBV10-3,TGTGCCATTCGGTCTAGCGGTGGCACAGATACGCAGTATTTT,CAIRSSGGTDTQYF
TRBD2,TRBJ2-2,NA,TRBV5-4,TGTGCCAGCAGCTTGGTTAGCGGGGGGGCCGGGGAGCTGTTTTTT,CASSLVSGGAGELFF
NA,TRBJ1-2,NA,TRBV19,TGTGCCAGTAGTACCTCCGCCCGGGTGGCCTATGGCTACACCTTC,CASSTSARVAYGYTF
NA,TRBJ2-1,NA,TRBV25-1,TGTGCCAGCAGTGGTTGGACGGGGAGCTCCTACAATGAGCAGTTCTTC,CASSGWTGSSYNEQFF
NA,TRBJ1-1,NA,TRBV2,TGTGCCAGCACCCTAGACAGTAACACTGAAGCTTTCTTT,CASTLDSNTEAFF
NA,TRBJ1-5,NA,TRBV28,TGTGCCAGCAGTTTGAACCGGGGGAGCCTGCCCCAGCATTTT,CASSLNRGSLPQHF
NA,TRBJ1-1,NA,TRBV5-4,TGTGCCAGCAGCTTGGCCGGACAAGCCACTGAAGCTTTCTTT,CASSLAGQATEAFF
NA,TRBJ2-1,few,TRBV6-5,TGTGCCAGCAGTGTCCTAGCTTCCAATGAGCAGTTCTTC,CASSVLASNEQFF
TRBD1,TRBJ1-2,NA,TRBV7-2,TGTGCCAGCAGCCGGACAGGGGGCTGGTATGGCTACACCTTC,CASSRTGGWYGYTF
NA,TRBJ1-1,once,TRBV7-8,TGTGCCAGCAGCTTGGAGATGAACACTGAAGCTTTCTTT,CASSLEMNTEAFF
TRBD1,TRBJ1-2,NA,TRBV7-2,TGTGCCAGCAGCCCGGGGACAGGGGTCGGTGGCTACACCTTC,CASSPGTGVGGYTF
NA,TRBJ1-1,NA,TRBV5-8,TGTGCCAGCAGACCGAGGGTGGATGGGACTGAAGCTTTCTTT,CASRPRVDGTEAFF
NA,TRBJ2-7,NA,TRBV9,TGTGCCAGCAGCGTAGAGATGGGCTACGAGCAGTACTTC,CASSVEMGYEQYF
NA,TRBJ2-1,NA,TRBV2,TGTGCCAGCTCGGGCCTTCCTATAGGGGAGCAGTTCTTC,CASSGLPIGEQFF
NA,TRBJ1-1,NA,TRBV7-2,TGTGCCAGCAGCTTAGTATGGGCTGAAGCTTTCTTT,CASSLVWAEAFF
TRBD1,TRBJ2-5,NA,TRBV5-8,TGTGCCAGCAGCCCAGGGGGCGTTCCATGGGAGACCCAGTACTTC,CASSPGGVPWETQYF
TRBD1,TRBJ2-7,NA,TRBV9,TGTGCCAGCAGCGCCGGACAGGGGAACTACGAGCAGTACTTC,CASSAGQGNYEQYF
TRBD1,TRBJ2-5,NA,TRBV5-4,TGTGCCAGCAGCCCCTGGACAGGGAGAGAGACCCAGTACTTC,CASSPWTGRETQYF
NA,TRBJ1-6,once,TRBV19,TGTGCCAGTAGTATGTCAGGGTCGAATTCACCCCTCCACTTT,CASSMSGSNSPLHF
TRBD1,TRBJ2-7,NA,TRBV15,TGTGCCACCAGGGGACAGGGGATTTACGAGCAGTACTTC,CATRGQGIYEQYF
TRBD2,TRBJ2-7,NA,TRBV7-8,TGTGCCAGCAGCTTAGTCGGCGGGGGGTCCTACGAGCAGTACTTC,CASSLVGGGSYEQYF
NA,TRBJ1-1,NA,TRBV19,TGTGCCAGTGGGGAACATATGAACACTGAAGCTTTCTTT,CASGEHMNTEAFF
TRBD1,TRBJ2-4,NA,TRBV2,TGTGCCAGCCAGTTAAACCAGGGGGCAACAGAGTACTTC,CASQLNQGATEYF
TRBD2,TRBJ2-7,once,TRBV27,TGTGCCAGCAGTTTCCTAGCGGGGGGGCTCAACGAGCAGTACTTC,CASSFLAGGLNEQYF
NA,TRBJ2-5,NA,TRBV15,TGTGCCACCAGCAGAGAACCAGTGGGGGTCCAGACCCAGTACTTC,CATSREPVGVQTQYF
NA,TRBJ2-7,once,TRBV30,TGTGCCTACGGTATAACCTTAATTGAGCAGTACTTC,CAYGITLIEQYF
NA,TRBJ1-2,NA,TRBV5-5,TGTGCCAGCACCTCTTGGGGAGAAAGTAACTATGGCTACACCTTC,CASTSWGESNYGYTF
NA,TRBJ1-4,NA,TRBV4-1,TGCGCCAGCAGCCAAGCCTCCAGGAGTGTGATGGAACTGTTTTTT,CASSQASRSVMELFF
TRBD1,TRBJ2-3,NA,TRBV30,TGTGCCTGGAGCTCCAATCAGGGACAGACCCGGAAAGGGGATTTT,CAWSSNQGQTRKGDF
TRBD2,TRBJ2-1,few,TRBV11-2,TGTGCCAGCAGCTTAGATGCTAGCGGGGGCTACAATGAGCAGTTCTTC,CASSLDASGGYNEQFF
NA,TRBJ2-5,NA,TRBV2,TGTGCCAGCGCTTACCAAGAGACCCAGTACTTC,CASAYQETQYF